This passage covers 25 T cell receptor beta chains from one sample sequenced in a study of CD8 T cells in ankylosing spondylitis. Whole-study results and caveats: One TCR beta motif, made up of 7 or 8 highly homologous variants, appeared characteristic of ankylosing spondylitis blood.

The antigens these receptors bind are not known. Each CDR3 protein gets one entry after TCRdb re-called the 5' RACE reads with MiXCR. The table has 700,000 to 1,000,000 distinct CDR3 sequences, approximately 10% seen once; the top ten hold more than 0.5%. The sample taken for sequencing was blood, either unsorted or a sorted T cell fraction (not recorded which). The receptor source for this set is a male donor with ankylosing spondylitis.

The chain employs TRBV5-1 and TRBJ1-3; D might be TRBD1 (5 bases). The CDR3 loop spans 16 amino acids. Germline lookup yields CDR1 SGHRS and CDR2 YFSETQ. Trimming left V 0 bases short and J 0 bases short, with 10 bases between. The CDR3 nucleotides read TGCGCCAGCAGCTTGGGGGGACCGCGCTCTGGAAACACCATATATTTT. Its translation: CASSLGGPRSGNTIYF.

This clonotype was seen a handful of times. J is TRBJ2-7 and V is TRBV5-1; 8 nucleotides line up with TRBD2. The germline CDR1 and CDR2 sequences are SGHRS and YFSETQ. The CDR3 spans 15 residues. J lost 7 bases, V lost 0 bases, and 9 bases had no gene match. The chain's CDR3 is CASSLDDGRVGEQYF. CDR3 sequence (DNA): TGCGCCAGCAGCTTGGATGACGGGAGGGTGGGAGAGCAGTACTTC.

This chain uses TRBV5-1 with TRBJ1-2; D is unresolved. Germline V gene sequence: CDR1 SGHRS, CDR2 YFSETQ. The V end lost 4 bases, the J end lost 7 bases, and 11 bases lay between the germline ends. There are 12 residues in the CDR3. The CDR3 bases are TGCGCCAGCAGCGACCAGGCGGGTGGCTACACCTTC. Protein product: CASSDQAGGYTF.

V usage is TRBV28 and J usage is TRBJ2-7; 8 nucleotides match TRBD2. Germline V gene data show CDR1 as MDHEN and CDR2 as SYDVKM. V was clipped by 3 bases and J by 8 bases; unmatched bases: 9. The CDR3 has 14 amino acids. In nucleotides, the CDR3 is TGTGCCAGCAGTTTGCCCGGACTAGCAGGGAAGCAGTACTTC. Translating it yields CASSLPGLAGKQYF. Combining the CDR3 with reference TRBV28 and TRBJ2-7 gives the whole variable domain DVKVTQSSRYLVKRTGEKVFLECVQDMDHENMFWYRQDPGLGLRLIYFSYDVKMKEKGDIPEGYSVSREKKERFSLILESASTNQTSMYLCASSLPGLAGKQYFGPGTRLTVT.

The chain is built from TRBV3-1 and TRBJ1-1; D is perhaps TRBD1 (5 bases). The germline V gene has CDR1 LGHDT and CDR2 YNNKEL (reference sequence). V lost 1 base and J 5 bases, leaving 11 bases between the germline ends. The CDR3 contains 14 residues. The CDR3, as DNA: TGTGCCAGCAGCCAAGGCCATGGGGGGACTGAAGCTTTCTTT. Translation: CASSQGHGGTEAFF.

This clonotype appeared a few times. The gene calls are TRBV10-3 and TRBJ2-3, with D uncertain. V dropped 0 bases and J dropped 2 bases, with 9 bases sitting between them. Looked up from germline, CDR1 is ENHRY and CDR2 is SYGVKD. This CDR3 region has 15 residues. DNA for the CDR3: TGTGCCATCAGTGAGTCAGGACCCCTCACAGATACGCAGTATTTT. Its translation: CAISESGPLTDTQYF.

This clonotype was picked up many times. V and J are TRBV29-1 and TRBJ2-1, with 8 bases aligning to TRBD1. The germline gives CDR1 SQVTM, CDR2 ANQGSEA. V dropped 3 bases and J dropped 8; count of bases not matched to a gene: 6. The CDR3 has 13 amino acids. In DNA form, the CDR3 reads TGCAGCGTTGAGGGACAGGTCATCGATGAGCAGTTCTTC. Amino acids: CSVEGQVIDEQFF.

The genes are TRBV7-9 and TRBJ2-1; TRBD2 aligns across 7 bases. With V trimmed by 0 bases and J by 5 bases, 7 bases remained unmatched. The CDR3 is 16 residues long. Germline V gives CDR1 SEHNR, CDR2 FQNEAQ (reference sequence). The CDR3: CASSLAGLAVNNEQFF. The CDR3 nucleotides are TGTGCCAGCAGCTTAGCCGGCCTAGCGGTTAACAATGAGCAGTTCTTC.

CDR3 DNA sequence: TGTGCCAGCAGCGTAGAAAGTGGGAGGGGCCACTATGGCTACACCTTC. Its translation is CASSVESGRGHYGYTF. This chain uses TRBV9 with TRBJ1-2; possibly TRBD1 for D (5 bases). Germline CDR1 reads SGDLS; CDR2 reads YYNGEE. V shed 0 bases and J shed 3 bases, with 15 bases lying between them. CDR3 size: 16 residues.

There are a few counts of this clonotype. The chain joins TRBV6-1 to TRBJ1-1, with D tentatively TRBD1 (6 bases). Trimming took off 4 bases at V and 5 bases at J, with 14 bases between the two ends. This CDR3 has 14 residues. Germline-derived CDR1 and CDR2 are MNHNS and SASEGT. CDR3 sequence reads: CASSGVSGETEAFF. The CDR3 DNA reads TGTGCCAGCAGTGGAGTTTCAGGGGAAACTGAAGCTTTCTTT.

Only a few counts were recorded for this clonotype. The chain uses TRBV20-1 and TRBJ2-2, with 7 bases lining up with TRBD2. V shed 3 bases and J 6 bases; nucleotides not matched to a gene: 1. Germline CDR1 reads DFQATT; CDR2 reads SNEGSKA (reference sequence). This CDR3 is 12 amino acids long. CDR3 nucleotide sequence: TGCAGTGCTAGGCGGGAGTCCGGGGAGCTGTTTTTT. Its translation: CSARRESGELFF.

In its sample, this clonotype was seen a few times. This chain links TRBV6-1 with TRBJ2-7; TRBD2 might be the D (6 bases). The germline V gene encodes CDR1 MNHNS and CDR2 SASEGT. The CDR3 is 15 residues long. The V end was cut by 6 bases, the J end by 6 bases, with 21 bases between. The CDR3: CASSRNLGGVGEQYF. The CDR3 DNA sequence: TGTGCCAGCAGCCGAAACTTGGGGGGAGTAGGCGAGCAGTACTTC.

This clonotype was recorded a few times. The V call is TRBV7-3, the J call TRBJ1-1; weak D call: TRBD1 (6 bases). V lost 0 bases to trimming and J lost 4 bases, with 12 bases between them. The germline V gene encodes CDR1 SGHTA and CDR2 FQGTGA. This CDR3 has 15 residues. The chain's CDR3 is CASSLTGQSGTEAFF. CDR3 coding DNA: TGTGCCAGCAGCTTAACGGGACAATCGGGCACTGAAGCTTTCTTT. The full variable domain, in which reference TRBV7-3 and TRBJ1-1 provide the parts outside the CDR3, is GAGVSQTPSNKVTEKGKYVELRCDPISGHTALYWYRQSLGQGPEFLIYFQGTGAADDSGLPNDRFFAVRPEGSVSTLKIQRTERGDSAVYLCASSLTGQSGTEAFFGQGTRLTVV.

The chain carries TRBV7-9 and TRBJ2-7; 13 bases line up with TRBD2. Looked up from germline, CDR1 is SEHNR and CDR2 is FQNEAQ (reference sequence). The CDR3 runs 15 residues. The V segment lost 1 base and the J segment 5 bases; nucleotides outside the gene matches: 2. Written as DNA, the CDR3 is TGTGCCAGCAGCTTAGGGACTAGCGGGAGAGACGAGCAGTACTTC. Encoded protein: CASSLGTSGRDEQYF.

Only a few counts were recorded for this clonotype. The chain couples TRBV6-5 to TRBJ1-2; 7 positions agree with TRBD1. The CDR3 covers 14 residues. The germline V gene encodes CDR1 MNHEY and CDR2 SVGAGI. V lost 4 bases, J lost 4 bases, and 6 bases stayed unmatched. This chain's CDR3 is CASSFLTGAYGYTF. The CDR3 DNA reads TGTGCCAGCAGTTTCCTAACAGGGGCCTATGGCTACACCTTC.

This clonotype showed up many times. V is TRBV4-2 and J is TRBJ1-1; perhaps TRBD1 as D (5 bases). The ends were cut back, 0 bases at V and 11 bases at J, with 19 bases in the middle. CDR3 size: 15 residues. The V gene's germline CDR1 is LGHNA and CDR2 YNFKEQ. The CDR3 coding sequence is TGTGCCAGCAGCCAAGAGTCGGTGAGGGCAGGGCGCGCTTTCTTT. Residues: CASSQESVRAGRAFF.

Many counts were recorded for this clonotype. The rearrangement uses TRBV10-3 and TRBJ1-5, with D tentatively TRBD1 (5 bases). V lost 4 bases and J lost 7, with 14 bases in between. Germline CDR1 reads ENHRY; CDR2 reads SYGVKD. This CDR3 is 14 amino acids long. The CDR3 nucleotides read TGTGCCATCAGTGGGGGGTCGGGGTTGCAGCCCCAGCATTTT. It encodes CAISGGSGLQPQHF.

The CDR3 loop is CASSGSGAVVTQYF. The CDR3 DNA follows: TGTGCCAGCAGTGGATCGGGGGCTGTTGTCACGCAGTATTTT. V and J are TRBV6-1 and TRBJ2-3, with D possibly being TRBD1 or TRBD2 (6 bases each). V was pared by 4 bases and J by 9 bases, with 17 bases between. The CDR3 sequence is 14 residues long. Germline CDR1 is MNHNS and CDR2 is SASEGT.

This clonotype showed up just a few times. The CDR3 protein is CASSRQGLEPQHF. The CDR3, as DNA: TGTGCCAGCAGCCGACAGGGCTTGGAGCCCCAGCATTTT. The chain carries TRBV7-9 and TRBJ1-5; 7 bases map to TRBD1. CDR3 length: 13 amino acids. With V trimmed by 5 bases and J by 8 bases, 6 bases remained unmatched. The germline V gene encodes CDR1 SEHNR and CDR2 FQNEAQ (reference sequence). Together with reference TRBV7-9 and TRBJ1-5, the CDR3 gives the full variable domain: DTGVSQNPRHKITKRGQNVTFRCDPISEHNRLYWYRQTLGQGPEFLTYFQNEAQLEKSRLLSDRFSAERPKGSFSTLEIQRTEQGDSAMYLCASSRQGLEPQHFGDGTRLSIL.

The chain's CDR3 is CATSDPGQGRDEQYF. The CDR3 DNA is TGTGCCACCAGTGACCCGGGACAGGGGCGCGACGAGCAGTACTTC. This chain links TRBV24-1 with TRBJ2-7; 10 bases agree with TRBD1. This CDR3 is 15 amino acids long. Per the germline V gene, CDR1 is KGHDR and CDR2 is SFDVKD. Losses at the gene ends were 4 bases for V and 5 bases for J; bases not matched to a gene: 7.

In its sample, this clonotype was seen a few times. V gene TRBV20-1 combines with J gene TRBJ2-5, with 9 nucleotides matching TRBD1. The CDR3 extends over 14 amino acids. Germline values: CDR1 DFQATT, CDR2 SNEGSKA (reference sequence). CDR3 sequence reads: CGIRTGEGAETQYF. As DNA, the CDR3 is TGCGGAATCAGGACAGGGGAAGGGGCGGAGACCCAGTACTTC.

The chain is built from TRBV5-1 and TRBJ2-3; 13 bases align to TRBD2. V lost 4 bases and J lost 0; bases outside the gene matches: 8. This CDR3 is 18 amino acids long. CDR1 and CDR2 (germline): SGHRS, YFSETQ. The CDR3 is CASSAGTSGTISTDTQYF. In nucleotides, the CDR3 is TGCGCCAGCAGCGCCGGGACTAGCGGGACCATAAGCACAGATACGCAGTATTTT.

V is TRBV6-1 and J is TRBJ1-1; the D gene is possibly TRBD1 (5 bases). The CDR3 is 14 residues long. The V and J ends lost 1 base and 1 base respectively, with 7 bases between them. Germline V lookup: CDR1 MNHNS, CDR2 SASEGT. The CDR3 DNA sequence: TGTGCCAGCAGTGAAGATGGGGGGAACACTGAAGCTTTCTTT. Protein product: CASSEDGGNTEAFF.

J is TRBJ2-1 and V is TRBV12-3 or TRBV12-4; tentatively, D is TRBD2 (6 bases). The CDR3 is 15 amino acids. The V end was cut by 1 base, the J end by 5 bases, with 12 bases between. CDR3 sequence reads: CASSLVWRGHNEQFF. The CDR3 region has the DNA TGTGCCAGCAGTTTAGTGTGGCGGGGCCACAATGAGCAGTTCTTC.

The table lists this clonotype with a few counts. The chain carries TRBV6-1 and TRBJ2-7; D perhaps matches TRBD1 (6 bases). Germline CDR1 MNHNS, CDR2 SASEGT. The V and J ends lost 8 bases and 5 bases respectively, with 19 bases between them. The CDR3 is 14 residues long. CDR3 DNA: TGTGCCAGCGGGGCACAGGGAAGATTCGACGAGCAGTACTTC. This encodes CASGAQGRFDEQYF.